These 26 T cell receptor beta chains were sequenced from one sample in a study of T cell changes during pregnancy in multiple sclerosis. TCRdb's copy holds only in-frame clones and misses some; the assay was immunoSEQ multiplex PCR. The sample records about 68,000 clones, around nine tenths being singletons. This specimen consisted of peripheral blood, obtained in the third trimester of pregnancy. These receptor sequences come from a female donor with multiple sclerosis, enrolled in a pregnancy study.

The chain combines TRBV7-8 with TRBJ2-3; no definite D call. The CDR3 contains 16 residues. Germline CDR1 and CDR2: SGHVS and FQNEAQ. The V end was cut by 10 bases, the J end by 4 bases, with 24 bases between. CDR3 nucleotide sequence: TGTGCCACCAAACTGATGACTCGTGAGAATGCAGATACGCAGTATTTT. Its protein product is CATKLMTRENADTQYF.

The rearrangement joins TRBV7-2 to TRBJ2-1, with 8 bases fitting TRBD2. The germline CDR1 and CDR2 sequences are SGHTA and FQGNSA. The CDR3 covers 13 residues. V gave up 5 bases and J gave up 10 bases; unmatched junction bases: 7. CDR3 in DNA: TGTGCCAGCAGCATAAGCGGGGGCGGGGAGCAGTTCTTC. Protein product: CASSISGGGEQFF.

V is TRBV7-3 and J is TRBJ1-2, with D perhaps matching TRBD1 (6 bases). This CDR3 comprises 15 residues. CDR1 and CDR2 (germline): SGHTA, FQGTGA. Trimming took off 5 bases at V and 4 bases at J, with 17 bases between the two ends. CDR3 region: CASSPQRDTFYGYTF. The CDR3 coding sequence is TGTGCCAGCAGCCCCCAAAGGGACACCTTCTATGGCTACACCTTC.

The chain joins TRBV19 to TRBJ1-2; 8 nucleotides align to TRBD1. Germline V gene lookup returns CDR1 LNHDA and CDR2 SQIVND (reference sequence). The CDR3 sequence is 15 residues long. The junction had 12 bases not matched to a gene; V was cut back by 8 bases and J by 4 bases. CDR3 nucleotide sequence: TGTGCCAGTCTAGTATCCGGGACAGGCTTCTATGGCTACACCTTC. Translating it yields CASLVSGTGFYGYTF. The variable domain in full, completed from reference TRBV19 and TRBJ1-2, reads DGGITQSPKYLFRKEGQNVTLSCEQNLNHDAMYWYRQDPGQGLRLIYYSQIVNDFQKGDIAEGYSVSREKKESFPLTVTSAQKNPTAFYLCASLVSGTGFYGYTFGSGTRLTVV.

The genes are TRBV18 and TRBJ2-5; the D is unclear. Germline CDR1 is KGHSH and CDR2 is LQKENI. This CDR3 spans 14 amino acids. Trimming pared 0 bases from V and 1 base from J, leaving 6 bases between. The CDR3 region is CASSPPSGQETQYF. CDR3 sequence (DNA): TGTGCCAGCTCACCACCTTCCGGCCAAGAGACCCAGTACTTC.

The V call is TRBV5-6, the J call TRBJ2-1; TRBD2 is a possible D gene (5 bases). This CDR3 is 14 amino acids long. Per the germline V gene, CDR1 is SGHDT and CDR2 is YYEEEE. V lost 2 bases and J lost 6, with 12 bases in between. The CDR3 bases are TGTGCCAGCAGCTTTGGAGGAAAGGGCAATGAGCAGTTCTTC. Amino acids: CASSFGGKGNEQFF.

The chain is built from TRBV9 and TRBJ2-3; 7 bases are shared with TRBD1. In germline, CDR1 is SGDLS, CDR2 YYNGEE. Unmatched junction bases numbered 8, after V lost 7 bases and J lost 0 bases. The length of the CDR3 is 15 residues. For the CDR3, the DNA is TGTGCCAGCCAGCCAGGGGGATTGAGCACAGATACGCAGTATTTT. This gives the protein CASQPGGLSTDTQYF.

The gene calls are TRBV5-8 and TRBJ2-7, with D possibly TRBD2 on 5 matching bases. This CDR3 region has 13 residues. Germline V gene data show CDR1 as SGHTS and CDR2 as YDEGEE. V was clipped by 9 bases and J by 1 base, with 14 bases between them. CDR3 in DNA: TGTGCCACCGACTTACTAGAGTCCTACGAGCAGTACTTC. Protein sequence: CATDLLESYEQYF.

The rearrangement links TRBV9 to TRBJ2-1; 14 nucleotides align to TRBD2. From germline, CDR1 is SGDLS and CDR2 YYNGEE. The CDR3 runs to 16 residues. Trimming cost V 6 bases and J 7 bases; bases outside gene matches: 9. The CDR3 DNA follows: TGTGCCAGCACGGCCGGGACTAGCGGGAGAGGGAATGAGCAGTTCTTC. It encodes CASTAGTSGRGNEQFF.

The CDR3 DNA follows: TGCGCCAGCAGCCAAGCCCCCCGAGCAACTAATGAAAAACTGTTTTTT. Its protein is CASSQAPRATNEKLFF. The rearrangement links TRBV4-3 to TRBJ1-4; no clear D gene. CDR1 and CDR2 (germline): LGHNA, YSLEER. CDR3 length: 16 amino acids. V dropped 1 base and J dropped 0 bases, with 9 bases sitting between them.

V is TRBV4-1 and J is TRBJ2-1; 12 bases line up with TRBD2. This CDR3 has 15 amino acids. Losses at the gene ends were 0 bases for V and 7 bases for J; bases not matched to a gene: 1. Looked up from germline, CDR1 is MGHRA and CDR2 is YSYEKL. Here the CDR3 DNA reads TGCGCCAGCAGCCAAGATGGGACTAGCGGGAATGAGCAGTTCTTC. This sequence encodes CASSQDGTSGNEQFF.

DNA of the CDR3: TGTGCCAGCAGCCAAGAAACTAGCGGAAGGCGGAAGTTCTTC. As protein: CASSQETSGRRKFF. V gene TRBV4-2 combines with J gene TRBJ2-1, with 8 bases identical to TRBD2. Germline V gene sequence: CDR1 LGHNA, CDR2 YNFKEQ. V was clipped by 0 bases and J by 14 bases; unmatched bases: 9. This CDR3 has 14 amino acids.

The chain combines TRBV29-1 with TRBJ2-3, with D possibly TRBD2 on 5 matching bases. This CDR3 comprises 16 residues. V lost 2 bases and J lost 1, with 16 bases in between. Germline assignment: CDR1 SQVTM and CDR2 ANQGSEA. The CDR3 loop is CSVESFRRRGTDTQYF. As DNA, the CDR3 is TGCAGCGTTGAATCTTTTCGGAGGAGAGGCACAGATACGCAGTATTTT.

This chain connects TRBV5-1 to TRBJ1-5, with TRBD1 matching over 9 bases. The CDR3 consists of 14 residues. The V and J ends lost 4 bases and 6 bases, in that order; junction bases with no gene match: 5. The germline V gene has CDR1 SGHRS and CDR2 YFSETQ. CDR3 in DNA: TGCGCCAGCAGCGCGGGACAGGGTGGTCAGCCCCAGCATTTT. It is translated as CASSAGQGGQPQHF.

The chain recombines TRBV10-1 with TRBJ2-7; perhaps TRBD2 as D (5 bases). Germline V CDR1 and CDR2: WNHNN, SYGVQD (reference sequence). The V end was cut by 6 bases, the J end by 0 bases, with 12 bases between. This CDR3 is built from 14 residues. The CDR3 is CASRTPTSSYEQYF. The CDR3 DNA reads TGCGCCAGCAGGACGCCCACTAGCTCCTACGAGCAGTACTTC.

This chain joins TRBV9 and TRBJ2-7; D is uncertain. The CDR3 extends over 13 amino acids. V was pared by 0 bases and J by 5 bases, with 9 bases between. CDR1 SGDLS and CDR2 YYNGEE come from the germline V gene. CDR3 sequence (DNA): TGTGCCAGCAGCGTAGGGATAGCCAACGAGCAGTACTTC. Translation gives CASSVGIANEQYF.

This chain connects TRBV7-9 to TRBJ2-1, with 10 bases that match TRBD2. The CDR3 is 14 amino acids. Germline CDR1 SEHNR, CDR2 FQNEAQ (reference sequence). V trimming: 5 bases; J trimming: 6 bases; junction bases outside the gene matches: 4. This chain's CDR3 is CASSVSGGANEQFF. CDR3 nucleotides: TGTGCCAGCAGCGTCAGCGGGGGGGCCAATGAGCAGTTCTTC.

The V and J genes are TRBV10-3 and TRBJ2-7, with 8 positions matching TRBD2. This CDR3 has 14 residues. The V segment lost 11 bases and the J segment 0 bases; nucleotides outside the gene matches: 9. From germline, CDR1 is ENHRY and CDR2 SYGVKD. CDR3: CAVFSGENSYEQYF. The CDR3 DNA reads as TGTGCCGTTTTTAGCGGGGAGAACTCCTACGAGCAGTACTTC.

The CDR3 nucleotides are TGTGCCAGTAGCCTACAGACTATGAACACTGAAGCTTTCTTT. Its protein product is CASSLQTMNTEAFF. V gene TRBV19 combines with J gene TRBJ1-1; D unresolved. Germline CDR1 and CDR2: LNHDA and SQIVND (reference sequence). CDR3 length equals 14 residues. Trimming left V 6 bases short and J 0 bases short, with 11 bases between. The full variable domain, its missing parts supplied by reference TRBV19 and TRBJ1-1, is DGGITQSPKYLFRKEGQNVTLSCEQNLNHDAMYWYRQDPGQGLRLIYYSQIVNDFQKGDIAEGYSVSREKKESFPLTVTSAQKNPTAFYLCASSLQTMNTEAFFGQGTRLTVV.

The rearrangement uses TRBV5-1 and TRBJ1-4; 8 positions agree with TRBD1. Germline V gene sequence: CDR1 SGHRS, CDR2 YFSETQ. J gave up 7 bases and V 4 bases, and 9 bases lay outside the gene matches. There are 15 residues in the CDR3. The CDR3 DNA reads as TGCGCCAGCAGCGCCGGACAGGGCGTTAGTGAAAAACTGTTTTTT. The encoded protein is CASSAGQGVSEKLFF.

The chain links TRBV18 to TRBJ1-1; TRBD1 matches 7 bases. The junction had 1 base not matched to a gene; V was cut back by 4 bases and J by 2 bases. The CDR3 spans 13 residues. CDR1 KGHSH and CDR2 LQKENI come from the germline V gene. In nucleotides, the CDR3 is TGTGCCAGCTCACAGGGGGCCAACACTGAAGCTTTCTTT. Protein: CASSQGANTEAFF.

This CDR3 is CASSILQGAEAFF. CDR3 bases: TGTGCCAGTAGTATCCTACAGGGTGCAGAAGCTTTCTTT. This sequence joins TRBV19 and TRBJ1-1; D possibly corresponds to TRBD1 (6 bases). The CDR3 has 13 residues. V was cut by 3 bases and J by 8 bases, with 13 bases left in between. Germline CDR1 reads LNHDA; CDR2 reads SQIVND (reference sequence).

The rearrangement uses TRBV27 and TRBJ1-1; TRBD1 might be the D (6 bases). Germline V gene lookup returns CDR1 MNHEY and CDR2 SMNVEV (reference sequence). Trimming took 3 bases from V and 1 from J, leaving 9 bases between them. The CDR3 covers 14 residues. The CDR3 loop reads CASSFDRRNTEAFF. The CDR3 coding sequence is TGTGCCAGCAGTTTTGACAGGAGGAACACTGAAGCTTTCTTT.

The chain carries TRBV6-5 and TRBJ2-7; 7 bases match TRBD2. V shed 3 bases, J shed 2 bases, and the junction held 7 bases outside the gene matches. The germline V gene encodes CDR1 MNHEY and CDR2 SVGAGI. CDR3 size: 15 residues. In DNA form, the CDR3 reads TGTGCCAGCAGTTATAATCAGGGAGGGCCCTACGAGCAGTACTTC. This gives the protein CASSYNQGGPYEQYF.

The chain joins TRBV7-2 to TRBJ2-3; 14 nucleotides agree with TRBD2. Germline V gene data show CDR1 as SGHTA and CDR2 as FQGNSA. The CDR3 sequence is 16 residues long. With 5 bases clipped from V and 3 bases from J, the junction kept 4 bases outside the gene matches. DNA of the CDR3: TGTGCCAGCAGCCCCAGACTAGCGGGGGGGACAGATACGCAGTATTTT. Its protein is CASSPRLAGGTDTQYF.

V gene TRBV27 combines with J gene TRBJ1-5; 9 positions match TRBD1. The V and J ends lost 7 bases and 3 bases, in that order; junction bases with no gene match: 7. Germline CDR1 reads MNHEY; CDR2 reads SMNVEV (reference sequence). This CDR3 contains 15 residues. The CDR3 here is CASTPGQGFNQPQHF. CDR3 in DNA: TGTGCCAGCACACCGGGACAGGGATTCAATCAGCCCCAGCATTTT.